This TCR beta chain was identified during a study of Tregs in tolerant kidney transplant recipients. The J segment lost 4 bases and the V segment lost 4 bases, leaving 2 bases of the junction unmatched. The germline gives CDR1 SGHRS, CDR2 YFSETQ. CDR3 size: 14 residues. Profiling relied on immunoSEQ multiplex PCR, and the TCRdb table lists in-frame clones only, not all of them. The table shows approximately 99,000 clones, with roughly 90% occurring only once. Thawed PBMCs were FACS-sorted into unstimulated CD4+CD25+CD127- regulatory T cells, CD4+CD25- non-regulatory cells, CD4 and CD8 cells. The chain combines TRBV5-1 with TRBJ1-4; 9 bases agree with TRBD1. Sequences were derived from CD4+ T cells from blood, sampled before the transplant. The receptor was derived from a human donor who received a combined kidney and bone marrow transplant. Written as DNA, the CDR3 is TGCGCCAGCAGCGTGACAGGGGGTAATGAAAAACTGTTTTTT. Its translation: CASSVTGGNEKLFF.